This is a list of T cell receptor beta chains from one sample in a study of control samples from healthy donors and cancer patients. Data came from immunoSEQ multiplex PCR; TCRdb stores just in-frame clones and leaves some out. This table has 120,000 to 150,000 clones, 90% to 95% appearing once. Input material: blood. The receptors originated from a man between 18 and 29 years old in good health. Each CDR3 is given with its conserved first and last residue. The D gene is left open where the match is weak. Expanded clones get a size class; other rows say once, few or many, or leave the size out.

.	TRBJ2-1	once	TRBV19	TGTGCCAGTAGTATGGGCAGGAGTCCTTACAATGAGCAGTTCTTC	CASSMGRSPYNEQFF
TRBD1	TRBJ1-5	.	TRBV7-9	TGTGCCAGCAGCGGACAGGGTCGCAATCAGCCCCAGCATTTT	CASSGQGRNQPQHF
.	TRBJ2-3	.	TRBV18	TGTGCCAGCGCATCGGACGGCACTAGCACAGATACGCAGTATTTT	CASASDGTSTDTQYF
TRBD2	TRBJ2-1	.	TRBV7-2	TGTGCCAGCAGCTTAGTTTACGGGAGGGGGATGGGTGAGCAGTTCTTC	CASSLVYGRGMGEQFF
.	TRBJ2-2	.	TRBV9	TGTGCCAGCAGCGTAGACCCCCCAGGGTCAGGCACCGGGGAGCTGTTTTTT	CASSVDPPGSGTGELFF
.	TRBJ2-3	.	TRBV28	TGTGCCAGCAGTTTGCCCGTGAGGGCTAGCACAGATACGCAGTATTTT	CASSLPVRASTDTQYF
TRBD2	TRBJ2-2	few	TRBV7-3	TGTGCCAGCAGCTTAGCGGGACTAGCGGGAGGCACCGGGGAGCTGTTTTTT	CASSLAGLAGGTGELFF
.	TRBJ2-3	.	TRBV7-2	TGTGCCAGCAGCCCCGTCGTCACAGATACGCAGTATTTT	CASSPVVTDTQYF
.	TRBJ1-1	.	TRBV6-5	TGTGCCAGCAGTTACGGGCCGAACACTGAAGCTTTCTTT	CASSYGPNTEAFF
TRBD2	TRBJ2-1	.	TRBV9	TGTGCCAGCAGCGCACAGCGGGAAAGGAGATACAATGAGCAGTTCTTC	CASSAQRERRYNEQFF
TRBD1	TRBJ2-7	once	TRBV5-6	TGTGCCAGCAGAAACAACAGGGGGTACTACGAGCAGTACTTC	CASRNNRGYYEQYF
.	TRBJ1-6	.	TRBV4-2	TGTGCCAGCAGCCAAGATATTAGAGTTGGGTCTATTTCACCCCTCCACTTT	CASSQDIRVGSISPLHF
TRBD1	TRBJ1-3	.	TRBV5-6	TGTGCCAGCAGCCCCTCCCTCGGACAGGTTGGAAACACCATATATTTT	CASSPSLGQVGNTIYF
.	TRBJ2-2	.	TRBV25-1	TGTGCCAGCAGTGAAAGGTACACCGGGGAGCTGTTTTTT	CASSERYTGELFF
TRBD2	TRBJ2-5	once	TRBV5-4	TGTGCCAGCAGCTTGGCGGTTCCTAGGGTAGCGGGCCCCCAAGAGACCCAGTACTTC	CASSLAVPRVAGPQETQYF
.	TRBJ2-2	.	TRBV5-1	TGCGCCAGCAGCTTGTTGACCCGCCGGACCGGGGAGCTGTTTTTT	CASSLLTRRTGELFF
.	TRBJ1-3	.	TRBV19	TGTGCCAGTAGACGCGACTCTGGAAACACCATATATTTT	CASRRDSGNTIYF
.	TRBJ2-2	.	TRBV19	TGTGCCAGTACGACTGGGTCCGCGAACACCGGGGAGCTGTTTTTT	CASTTGSANTGELFF
.	TRBJ1-4	.	TRBV5-1	TGCGCCAGCAGCTTGGGGGACGGCCTGAGGGATGAAAAACTGTTTTTT	CASSLGDGLRDEKLFF
TRBD2	TRBJ2-3	few	TRBV9	TGTGCCAGCAGCGTCGAGGGGATACTAGCGTCAGATACGCAGTATTTT	CASSVEGILASDTQYF
TRBD1	TRBJ2-7	.	TRBV28	TGTGCCAGCAGAGCACAGGGGGCCTACGAGCAGTACTTC	CASRAQGAYEQYF
.	TRBJ1-1	.	TRBV12-3/TRBV12-4	TGTGCCAGCAGTCCTCCCGGGGACACTGAAGCTTTCTTT	CASSPPGDTEAFF
TRBD1	TRBJ2-5	.	TRBV9	TGTGCCAGCAGCGTTGGGGCAGGGGGTACACAAGAGACCCAGTACTTC	CASSVGAGGTQETQYF
.	TRBJ2-7	.	TRBV29-1	TGCAGCGTTGAACGCCGGGACAACTCCTACGAGCAGTACTTC	CSVERRDNSYEQYF
.	TRBJ2-1	.	TRBV9	TGTGCCAGCAGCGTAGAAATGTTAGCCAAAGATGGGGGGAATGAGCAGTTCTTC	CASSVEMLAKDGGNEQFF
.	TRBJ1-3	.	TRBV5-1	TGCGCCAGCAGCTCAGGGTCCACCGAAGGGAACACCATATATTTT	CASSSGSTEGNTIYF
.	TRBJ1-6	.	TRBV27	TGTGCCAGCAGCTCCTTTAATTCACCCCTCCACTTT	CASSSFNSPLHF
TRBD1	TRBJ1-2	.	TRBV14	TGTGCCAGCAGCCAAGGGACAGGAGAATATGGCTACACCTTC	CASSQGTGEYGYTF
TRBD1	TRBJ2-7	.	TRBV11-2	TGTGCCAGCAGCCACGGGACAGGTTCGTCCGAGCAGTACTTC	CASSHGTGSSEQYF
.	TRBJ1-1	.	TRBV12-3/TRBV12-4	TGTGCCAGCAGCCTCCGCGACACCTCTGAAGCTTTCTTT	CASSLRDTSEAFF
.	TRBJ2-3	.	TRBV25-1	TGTGCCAGCAGTGAACCGGCGGGGGCTTACACAGATACGCAGTATTTT	CASSEPAGAYTDTQYF
.	TRBJ2-5	.	TRBV7-2	TGTGCCAGCAGCTTAGCGGCCAGAAGAGAGACCCAGTACTTC	CASSLAARRETQYF